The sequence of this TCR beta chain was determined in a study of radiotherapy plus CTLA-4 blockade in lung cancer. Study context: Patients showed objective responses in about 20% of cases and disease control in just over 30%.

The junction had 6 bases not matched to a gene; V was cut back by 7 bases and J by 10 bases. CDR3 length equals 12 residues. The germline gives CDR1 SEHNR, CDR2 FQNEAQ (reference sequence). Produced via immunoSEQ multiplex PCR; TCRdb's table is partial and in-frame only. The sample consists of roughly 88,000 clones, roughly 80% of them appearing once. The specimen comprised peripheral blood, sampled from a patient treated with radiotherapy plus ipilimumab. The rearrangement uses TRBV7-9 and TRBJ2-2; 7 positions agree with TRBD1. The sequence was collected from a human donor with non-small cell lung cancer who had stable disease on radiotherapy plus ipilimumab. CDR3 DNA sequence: TGTGCCAGCAACCGACAGGGAGTGGAGCTGTTTTTT. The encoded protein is CASNRQGVELFF.